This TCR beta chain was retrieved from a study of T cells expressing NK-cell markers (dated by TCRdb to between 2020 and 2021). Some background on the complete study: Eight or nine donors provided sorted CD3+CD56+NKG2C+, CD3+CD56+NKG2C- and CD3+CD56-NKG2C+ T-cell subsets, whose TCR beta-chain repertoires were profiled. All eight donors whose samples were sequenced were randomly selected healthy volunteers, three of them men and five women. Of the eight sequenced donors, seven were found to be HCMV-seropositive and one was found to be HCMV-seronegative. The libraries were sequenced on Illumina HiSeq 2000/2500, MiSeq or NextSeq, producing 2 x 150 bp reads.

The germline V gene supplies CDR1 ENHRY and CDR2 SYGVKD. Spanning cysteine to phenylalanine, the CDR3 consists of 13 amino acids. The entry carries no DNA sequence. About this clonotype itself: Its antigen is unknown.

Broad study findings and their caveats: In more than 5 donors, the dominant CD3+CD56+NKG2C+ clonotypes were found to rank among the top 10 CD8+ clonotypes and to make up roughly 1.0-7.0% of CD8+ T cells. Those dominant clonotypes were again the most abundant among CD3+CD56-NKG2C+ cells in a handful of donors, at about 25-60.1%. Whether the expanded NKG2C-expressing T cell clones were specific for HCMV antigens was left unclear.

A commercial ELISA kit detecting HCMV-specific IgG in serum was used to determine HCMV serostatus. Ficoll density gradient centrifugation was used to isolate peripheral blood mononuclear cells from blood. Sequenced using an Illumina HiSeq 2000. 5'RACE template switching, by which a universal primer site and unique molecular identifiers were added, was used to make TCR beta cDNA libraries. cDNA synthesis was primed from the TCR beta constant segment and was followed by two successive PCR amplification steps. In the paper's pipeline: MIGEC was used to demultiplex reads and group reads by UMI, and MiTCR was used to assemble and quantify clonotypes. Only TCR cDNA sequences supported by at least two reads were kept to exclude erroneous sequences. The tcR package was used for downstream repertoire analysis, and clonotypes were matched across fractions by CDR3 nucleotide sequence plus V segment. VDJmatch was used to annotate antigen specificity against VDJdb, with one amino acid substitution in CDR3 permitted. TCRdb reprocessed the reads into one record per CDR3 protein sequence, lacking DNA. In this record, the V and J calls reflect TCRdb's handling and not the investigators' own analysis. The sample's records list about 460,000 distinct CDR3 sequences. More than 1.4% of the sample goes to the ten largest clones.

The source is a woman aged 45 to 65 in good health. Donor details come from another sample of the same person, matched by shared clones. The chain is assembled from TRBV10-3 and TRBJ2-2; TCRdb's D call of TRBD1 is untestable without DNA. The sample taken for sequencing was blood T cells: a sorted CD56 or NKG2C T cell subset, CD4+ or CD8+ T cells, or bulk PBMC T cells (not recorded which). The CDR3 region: CAISRGGAGELFF.